The clone carrying this T cell receptor beta chain was detected only a few times. Using RNA transcripts as the source, TCR beta CDR3 regions were amplified. HTBI primers were employed in a first-round RT-PCR of the TCR CDR3. TCRdb itself ran the multiplex PCR reads through MiXCR, one entry per CDR3 protein. The sample has around 660,000 distinct CDR3 sequences, just under 45% seen once; the top ten hold about 7.2%. The record originates from a study of T cells in Graves' hyperthyroidism and ophthalmopathy. Germline CDR1 is MNHEY and CDR2 is SVGAGI. The CDR3 runs to 14 residues. V was trimmed by 0 bases and J by 3 bases, leaving 8 bases between them.

The receptor was isolated from an adult man with Graves' disease, either hyperthyroidism or ophthalmopathy (not recorded which). The chain uses TRBV6-5 and TRBJ1-1; D gene unclear. The material sequenced was peripheral blood or thyroid tissue (not recorded which). CDR3 coding DNA: TGTGCCAGCAGTTACTCTCAGGAGGACACTGAAGCTTTCTTT. Translation gives CASSYSQEDTEAFF.